This TCR beta chain was documented in a study of T cell responses to AZD1222 COVID-19 vaccine. J lost 2 bases, V lost 5 bases, and 2 bases had no gene match. CDR1 and CDR2 (germline): MNHEY, SVGAGI. This CDR3 contains 13 residues. Clones were read by immunoSEQ multiplex PCR, and TCRdb kept only the in-frame ones, dropping some. Here the sample spans 100,000 or so clones, 80% to 95% being singletons. The sequence came from an adult who received the AZD1222 COVID-19 vaccine. J is TRBJ2-5 and V is TRBV6-5; 7 nucleotides line up with TRBD1. The sample consisted of peripheral blood, taken 28 days after the second AZD1222 dose. The CDR3 DNA follows: TGTGCCAGCAGTCGGGACAGACAAGAGACCCAGTACTTC. This codes for CASSRDRQETQYF.